This T cell receptor (beta chain) was sequenced for a study of shared clonotypes between healthy human individuals. Donors included only healthy HIV-negative adults lacking recent acute infections or vaccinations. Some clones are missing from TCRdb's copy, which holds only in-frame ones; the method was immunoSEQ multiplex PCR. This sample has about 1.1 million clones, with approximately 80% found just once. On this clone itself: Its target is not known. A much bigger clone sits one base away, suggesting this may be a read error.

Findings of the study overall: Relative to clonotypes present in all four donors, those not shared had lower generation probabilities. The authors expected sequencing depth to affect clonotype sharing among donors.

This CDR3 comprises 15 residues. The germline gives CDR1 MGHRA, CDR2 YSYEKL. The specimen was memory CD4+ T cells from PBMCs. Noted subset: CD45RA-negative fraction. This chain connects TRBV4-1 to TRBJ1-1; weak D call: TRBD1 (5 bases). The TCR comes from a man between 18 and 29 years old in good health. Some clones in this sample may be carry-over from other donors' samples. DNA of the CDR3: TGCGCCAGAAGCCCGTTCAGCGGGGACGGCACTGAAGCTTTCTTT. Its translation: CARSPFSGDGTEAFF.